The 7 T cell receptor beta chains presented below share a single source sample, sequenced in a study of blood T cell repertoires in COVID-19. Clones were sequenced by immunoSEQ multiplex PCR, and TCRdb holds only the in-frame ones, with some missing. Among roughly 400,000 clones listed, roughly nine tenths were seen once. The specimen was PBMCs or T cells enriched from blood (not recorded which). The receptors come from a man aged 25 to 40 who had recovered from COVID-19.

The V gene is TRBV5-4, the J gene TRBJ2-3; the D gene is possibly TRBD1 (6 bases). The CDR3 consists of 16 residues. Trimming removed 4 bases from V and 0 bases from J, with 15 bases in between. Germline V gene data show CDR1 as SGHNT and CDR2 as YYREEE (reference sequence). CDR3 nucleotide sequence: TGTGCCAGCAGCAGAGGGACAAGTGCTAGCACAGATACGCAGTATTTT. Amino acids: CASSRGTSASTDTQYF.

The chain links TRBV18 to TRBJ1-5, with 10 bases matching TRBD1. V was pared by 3 bases and J by 0 bases, with 11 bases of the junction left unmatched. The germline CDR1 and CDR2 sequences are KGHSH and LQKENI. The CDR3 totals 19 residues. The CDR3 coding sequence is TGTGCCAGCTCACCGAACGTCCCGGGACAGGGGCCTAGCAATCAGCCCCAGCATTTT. This translates into CASSPNVPGQGPSNQPQHF. The full variable domain, rest sourced from reference TRBV18 and TRBJ1-5, is NAGVMQNPRHLVRRRGQEARLRCSPMKGHSHVYWYRQLPEEGLKFMVYLQKENIIDESGMPKERFSAEFPKEGPSILRIQQVVRGDSAAYFCASSPNVPGQGPSNQPQHFGDGTRLSIL.

This rearrangement joins TRBV18 to TRBJ1-2; D may be TRBD1 (6 bases). Germline lookup yields CDR1 KGHSH and CDR2 LQKENI. The CDR3 consists of 16 residues. The germline V and J ends were trimmed by 6 bases and 7 bases, with 24 bases remaining between them. The CDR3 DNA reads as TGTGCCAGCTCCCCCGACAGGAGGACAACCTCGGGTGGCTACACCTTC. It translates to CASSPDRRTTSGGYTF.

The chain is built from TRBV27 and TRBJ1-6, with TRBD1 as a possible D gene (5 bases). V lost 2 bases and J 9 bases, leaving 17 bases between the germline ends. CDR3 size: 16 residues. In germline, CDR1 is MNHEY, CDR2 SMNVEV (reference sequence). The CDR3 nucleotides are TGTGCCAGCAGTTTAGATCGCACTTGGGGCGGTTCACCCCTCCACTTT. Its protein is CASSLDRTWGGSPLHF.

The J gene is TRBJ1-1, the V gene TRBV19; the match to TRBD1 covers 7 bases. Germline loops: CDR1 LNHDA, CDR2 SQIVND (reference sequence). The CDR3 is 14 amino acids. V gave up 5 bases and J gave up 1 base; unmatched junction bases: 4. CDR3 in DNA: TGTGCCAGTAGTCCTAGGACAGGGAACACTGAAGCTTTCTTT. It translates to CASSPRTGNTEAFF.

V gene TRBV14 combines with J gene TRBJ1-3; D remains ambiguous. This CDR3 spans 13 amino acids. CDR1 and CDR2 (germline): SGHDN, FVKESK. V was pared by 2 bases and J by 2 bases, with 4 bases between. The CDR3 region has the DNA TGTGCCAGCAGCCAACAAACTGGAAACACCATATATTTT. Translating it yields CASSQQTGNTIYF.

The chain uses TRBV7-6 and TRBJ2-7; TRBD2 agrees at 10 bases. Per germline, CDR1 SGHVS and CDR2 FNYEAQ. The CDR3 is made up of 14 amino acids. Losses at the gene ends were 1 base for V and 5 bases for J; bases not matched to a gene: 2. DNA for the CDR3: TGTGCCAGCAGCTTAGAACTAGCGGGAAACGAGCAGTACTTC. This gives the protein CASSLELAGNEQYF.